This T cell receptor beta chain was sequenced during a study of cytomegalovirus exposure and HLA in healthy donors (TCRdb year 2017). In terms of the full investigation: In an earlier analysis of 587 of the donors, 276 Gb of sequence data and some 100 million unique TCR beta sequences from about 180 million T cells were reported. Roughly 300 gigabases of sequencing data and about 92 million unique TCR sequences made up an early release that covered nearly 650 HLA-typed donors. The genetic ancestry cluster associated with self-reported Caucasian donors included approximately 85% of the 300 to 400 genotyped donors. The study aimed to test whether cataloging public T cell receptors could reveal signatures of past pathogen exposure. The study used immunosequencing to profile the T cell repertoires of approximately 690 subjects and linked those repertoires to cytomegalovirus serostatus. A separate validation cohort of roughly 130 different subjects was used in addition to the approximately 640-subject first cohort. To predict cytomegalovirus infection status, the study brought together high-throughput TCR immunosequencing, statistical association of individual TCRs with disease status, and machine learning. A later analysis re-analyzed previously published TCR beta repertoires from 550 to 700 donors and added high-resolution HLA genotyping to study TCR occurrence patterns. The later analysis used no new phenotypic data to find candidate immune exposures, relying instead on TCR beta sequences and their occurrence across donors. In an earlier analysis of 500 to 650 of the donors, high-throughput TCR beta sequencing was used to judge whether each TCR beta V gene segment behaved as functional or pseudogenic. Donor age, sex, ethnicity and CMV serostatus were collected together with the repertoire data. In a later genetic analysis, genome-wide SNP genotypes for about three fifths of the roughly 670 donors were used, and that subset was treated as a discovery cohort. All discovery cohort repertoires had been generated using a single sequencing platform. HLA typing included class I and class II loci at four-digit resolution. The number of donors typed differed by locus, with 629-630 for A, B, C, DRB1 and DQB1, 522 for DQA1, about 610 for DPA1, and around 460 for DPB1. Because of strong linkage in the cohort, roughly five DR-DQ haplotypes were treated as single units for association and clustering. Among 300 to 500 genotyped donors of the cohort, an average of approximately 240,000 unique TCR beta nucleotide sequences was sequenced per donor, of which about 19% were non-productive.

General conclusions and limits of the study: Because HLA typing was unavailable for some donors at each locus, only the typed subset was used in association tests. Because counts were too low, 15 to 20 rarely observed V segments, including chromosome 9 orphons, were excluded from the earlier analysis of 587 of the donors. The cohort was sequenced for TCR beta chains only, and without alpha or paired-chain data the features that could be detected were limited. Some IMGT-functional V segments, including TRBV6-2 and TRBV6-3, could not be distinguished by the 87-base-pair reads and were therefore excluded. When HLA alleles, especially DR and DQ, strongly co-occurred, attributing TCR associations to individual alleles was difficult. An earlier analysis of approximately 570 of the donors showed that most TCR beta V segments appeared in productive rearrangements either about 87% or about 30% of the time, which broadly matched IMGT annotations. According to the authors, the approach could potentially be generalized to other disease states and immunological phenotypes. A cluster of highly shared sequence variants was judged likely to represent a technical artifact of the sequencing pipeline. In vitro tests confirmed that a few of the cytomegalovirus-associated TCR beta chains recognize cytomegalovirus antigens. In a later analysis, most CMV-associated TCR beta chains were found to appear HLA-restricted, with HLA associations seemingly driven largely by CMV exposure. V-gene and J-gene trimming of TCR beta chains was associated with a missense DCLRE1C variant in a later genetic analysis, and the association was replicated in an independent cohort. The presence/absence analyses assumed that sequencing depth was roughly uniform across donors, and that assumption may not be true. A later genetic analysis reported fewer N-insertions in productive TCRs among donors in an Asian-associated ancestry cluster than the roughly 700-donor mean. At a false discovery rate of 0.05, a later analysis linked about 16,000 TCR beta sequences to specific HLA alleles. In both the original and validation cohorts, the classifier was reported to diagnose cytomegalovirus status with high specificity and sensitivity. Most TCR sequences were observed very rarely across donors, whereas some public TCRs were present in many individuals. Compared with equally common non-associated chains, HLA-associated TCR beta chains in a later analysis were more clonally expanded and had lower generation probabilities. A further reported finding was that TCR beta sequences accurately predicted the HLA-A and HLA-B alleles for most subjects in the first cohort. The study listed 150 to 200 TCR beta chains as associated with cytomegalovirus. CMV serostatus was the only immune exposure information available for the cohort. Correlated functional status among segregating V segments might be attributable to linkage disequilibrium, but an unknown experimental factor could not be ruled out. In a later analysis, the rate of TCR association differed among HLA loci, with DRB1 alleles having the most associated TCRs and HLA-C alleles having the fewest. According to a later analysis, parvovirus B19, influenza, CMV and Epstein-Barr virus appeared linked to several top co-occurrence clusters.

The germline V gene gives CDR1 as SGHTA and CDR2 as FQGNSA. The CDR3 has 15 amino acids, counting the end cysteine and phenylalanine. The read is trimmed to its CDR3 DNA, 45 bases read in frame from base 1. Deletion took 2 bases off V and 1 base off J, with a span of 11 bases between the germline ends. For this clone: Its cognate antigen has yet to be identified. Within one base of it there is no much larger clone, and no base qualities were kept.

The cohort was made up of under 800 healthy bone marrow donors. Cohort members were all nominally healthy when sampled, although unrecorded immune exposures were likely present. The donor was CMV seronegative and belonged to the group of more than 300 seronegative cohort members. Every donor gave a peripheral blood sample, and the peripheral blood mononuclear cells from that sample were used for TCR beta sequencing. The Qiagen DNeasy Blood Extraction Kit was used to extract genomic DNA from the blood cell samples. Library preparation was by the immunoSEQ multiplex PCR assay. For the multiplex PCR, a mixture combining 60 forward primers for TCR Vbeta segments and 13 reverse primers for TCR Jbeta segments was used. The CDR3 region of rearranged TCR beta genes was amplified from genomic DNA with a multiplex PCR assay. The Illumina HiSeq System was used to sequence the amplified TCR beta libraries as 87-base-pair reads. The authors processed their data as follows. A later analysis tallied around 80 million unique TCR beta chains across the 700 or so repertoires, and approximately 9.9 million of those chains were shared by two or more donors. Raw reads were error-corrected and collapsed into unique sequences with a nearest-neighbor algorithm that merged closely related sequences to remove PCR and sequencing errors. V, D and J gene segments were assigned by aligning CDR3 sequences to IMGT reference sequences. Each retained sequence needed at least a six-nucleotide match to both a V gene segment and a J gene segment. A rearrangement counted as productive if the CDR3 had no stop codons and remained in frame with V and J, and every other rearrangement counted as non-productive. Following IMGT convention, CDR3 was defined as the stretch from the second conserved V-encoded cysteine up to the conserved J-encoded phenylalanine. The earlier analysis of some 600 of the donors excluded sequences that lacked an unambiguous match to a single V gene segment. In an earlier analysis of roughly 600 of the donors, a V segment was called functional when productive rearrangements were above 56.7%, and segregating when the standard deviation between donors exceeded 5%. A statistical classification framework was built for diagnosing cytomegalovirus status from the catalog of TCR beta chain sequences. In a later analysis, V and J genes were assigned by comparing TCR nucleotide sequences against IMGT/GENE-DB human TR gene sequences. A later analysis assigned CDR3 sequences and most-parsimonious VDJ recombination scenarios with the TCRdist pipeline. In a later analysis, each TCR beta chain was defined by its CDR3 amino acid sequence together with its V-gene family, and reads lacking a unique V-gene family were excluded. In a later analysis, several hundred highly shared, low-generation-probability nucleotide sequences were removed to address suspected cross-contamination and a sequencing artifact. For each public chain, a later analysis derived a clonal expansion index from normalized ranks of inferred template counts within each repertoire. A later analysis computed generation probabilities with a VDJ recombination model fitted to out-of-frame rearrangements, and checked the results against IGoR. In a later analysis, hypergeometric tests were used to score TCR-TCR, TCR-HLA and TCR-CMV co-occurrence, with a repertoire-size bias correction applied to TCR pairs. A later analysis estimated false discovery rates by permuting HLA or CMV assignments 20 times. In a later analysis, co-occurring TCRs were grouped with DBSCAN, and TCRdist sequence similarity was added when clustering was performed within HLA-allele-positive subsets. Repertoires with fewer than 30,000 or more than 120,000 public chains, plus five repertoires with anomalous nucleotide sharing, were excluded from co-occurrence clustering. TCRdb re-hosts the immuneACCESS table, in-frame sequences only. Its copies lack some clones; in the studies checked, an unresolved V gene accounts for under half of them, and the cause for the rest is not known. V and J calls and clone size are those listed in that table; D and trimming were worked out from the DNA. This sample comprises 84,000 or so clones, more than 65% of them detected only once. Of the sample, about 2.5% falls within the top ten clones.

The rearranged chain carries TRBV7-2 and TRBJ1-1, and the D gene may be TRBD1, 5 bases matching. The material sequenced was PBMCs. The sequence was collected from a man in his thirties or forties in good health and CMV-seronegative. CDR3 protein: CASSLPRQSNTEAFF. The nucleotide sequence reads TGTGCCAGCAGCTTACCCCGACAGTCGAACACTGAAGCTTTCTTT.